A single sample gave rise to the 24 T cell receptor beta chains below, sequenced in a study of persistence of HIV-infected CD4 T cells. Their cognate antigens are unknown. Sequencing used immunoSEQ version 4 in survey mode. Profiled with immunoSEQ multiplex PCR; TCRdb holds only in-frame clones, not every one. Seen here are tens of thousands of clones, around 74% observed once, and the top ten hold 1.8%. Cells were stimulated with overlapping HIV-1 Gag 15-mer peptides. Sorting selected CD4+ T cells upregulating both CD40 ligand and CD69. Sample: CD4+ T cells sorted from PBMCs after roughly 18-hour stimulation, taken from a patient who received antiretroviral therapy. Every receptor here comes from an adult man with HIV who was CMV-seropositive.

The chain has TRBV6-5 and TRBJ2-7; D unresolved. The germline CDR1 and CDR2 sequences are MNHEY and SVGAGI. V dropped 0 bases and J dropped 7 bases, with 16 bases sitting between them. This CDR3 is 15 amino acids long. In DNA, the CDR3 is TGTGCCAGCAGTTACTCGGTCGGCCGACCCATGGAGCAGTACTTC. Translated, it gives CASSYSVGRPMEQYF.

CDR3 loop: CASTLDGGGTGELFF. CDR3 DNA sequence: TGTGCCAGCACCCTCGACGGGGGAGGTACCGGGGAGCTGTTTTTT. The V and J genes are TRBV28 and TRBJ2-2, with D possibly matching TRBD2 (6 bases). Trimming left V 7 bases short and J 5 bases short, with 17 bases between. The CDR3 runs to 15 residues. CDR1 MDHEN and CDR2 SYDVKM come from the germline V gene.

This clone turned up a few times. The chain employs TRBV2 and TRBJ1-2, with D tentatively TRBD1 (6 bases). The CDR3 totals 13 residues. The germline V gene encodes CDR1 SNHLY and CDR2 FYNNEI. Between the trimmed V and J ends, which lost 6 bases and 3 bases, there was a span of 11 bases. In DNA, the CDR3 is TGTGCCAGCAGACGGGACACCGACTATGGCTACACCTTC. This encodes CASRRDTDYGYTF.

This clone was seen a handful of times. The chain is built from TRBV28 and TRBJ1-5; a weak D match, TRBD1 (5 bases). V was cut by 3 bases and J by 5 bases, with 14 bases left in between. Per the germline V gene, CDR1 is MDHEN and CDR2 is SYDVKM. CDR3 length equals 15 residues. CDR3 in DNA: TGTGCCAGCAGTTTTAGGGACTTACTTTATCAGCCCCAGCATTTT. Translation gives CASSFRDLLYQPQHF.

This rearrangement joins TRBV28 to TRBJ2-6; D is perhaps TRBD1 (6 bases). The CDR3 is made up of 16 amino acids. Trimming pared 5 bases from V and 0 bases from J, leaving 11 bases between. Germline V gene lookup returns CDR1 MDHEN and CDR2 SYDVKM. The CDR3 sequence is CASSTGYRSGANVLTF. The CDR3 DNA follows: TGTGCCAGCAGTACAGGGTACCGCTCTGGGGCCAACGTCCTGACTTTC. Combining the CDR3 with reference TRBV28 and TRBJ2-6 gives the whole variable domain DVKVTQSSRYLVKRTGEKVFLECVQDMDHENMFWYRQDPGLGLRLIYFSYDVKMKEKGDIPEGYSVSREKKERFSLILESASTNQTSMYLCASSTGYRSGANVLTFGAGSRLTVL.

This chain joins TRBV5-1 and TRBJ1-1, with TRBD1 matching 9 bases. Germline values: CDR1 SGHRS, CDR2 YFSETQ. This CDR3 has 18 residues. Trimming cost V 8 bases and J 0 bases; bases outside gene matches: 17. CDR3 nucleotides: TGCGCCAGTACAACCCCGTACCGGGACAGGGTTATGAACACTGAAGCTTTCTTT. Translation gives CASTTPYRDRVMNTEAFF.

The CDR3 DNA is TGTGCCAGCAGTCCCCAGGGGGCAGCTAATGAAAAACTGTTTTTT. It specifies CASSPQGAANEKLFF. The chain combines TRBV2 with TRBJ1-4; 8 nucleotides agree with TRBD1. Per germline, CDR1 SNHLY and CDR2 FYNNEI. J gave up 3 bases and V 5 bases, and 5 bases lay outside the gene matches. The CDR3 is 15 residues long.

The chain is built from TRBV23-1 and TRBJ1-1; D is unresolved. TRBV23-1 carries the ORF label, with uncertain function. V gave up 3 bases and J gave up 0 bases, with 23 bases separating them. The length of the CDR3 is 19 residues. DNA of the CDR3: TGCGCCAGCAGTCAGAGGGCTCGGACGGGGAGAGAACTGAACACTGAAGCTTTCTTT. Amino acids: CASSQRARTGRELNTEAFF.

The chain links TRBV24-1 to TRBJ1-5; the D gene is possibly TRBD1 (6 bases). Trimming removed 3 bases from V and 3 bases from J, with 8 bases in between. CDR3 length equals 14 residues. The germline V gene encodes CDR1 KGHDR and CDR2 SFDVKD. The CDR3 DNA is TGTGCCACCAGTGATCCAGGGGACAATCAGCCCCAGCATTTT. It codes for CATSDPGDNQPQHF.

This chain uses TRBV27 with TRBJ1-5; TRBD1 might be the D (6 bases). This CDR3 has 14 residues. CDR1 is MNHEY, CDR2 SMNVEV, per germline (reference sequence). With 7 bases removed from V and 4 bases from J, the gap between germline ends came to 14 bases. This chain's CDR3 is CASKRTASNQPQHF. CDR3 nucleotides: TGTGCCAGCAAAAGGACAGCCAGTAATCAGCCCCAGCATTTT.

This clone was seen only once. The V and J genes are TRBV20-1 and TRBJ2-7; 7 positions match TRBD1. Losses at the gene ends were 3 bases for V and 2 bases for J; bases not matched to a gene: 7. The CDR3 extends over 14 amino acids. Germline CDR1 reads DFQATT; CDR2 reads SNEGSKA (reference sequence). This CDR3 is CSASKDRATYEQYF. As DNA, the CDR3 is TGCAGTGCTAGTAAAGACAGGGCCACCTACGAGCAGTACTTC.

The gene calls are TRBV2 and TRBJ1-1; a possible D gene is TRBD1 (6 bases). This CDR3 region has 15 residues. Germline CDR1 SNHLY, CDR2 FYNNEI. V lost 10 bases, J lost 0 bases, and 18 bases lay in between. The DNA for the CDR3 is TGTGCCACCAAGGGGGAGGCAGGGGTGAACACTGAAGCTTTCTTT. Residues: CATKGEAGVNTEAFF.

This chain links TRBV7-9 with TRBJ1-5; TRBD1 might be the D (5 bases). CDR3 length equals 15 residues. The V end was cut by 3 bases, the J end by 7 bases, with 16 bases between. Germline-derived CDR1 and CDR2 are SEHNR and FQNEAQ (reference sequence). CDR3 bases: TGTGCCAGCAGCTTGGGTTCGGACACTTGGCAGCCCCAGCATTTT. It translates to CASSLGSDTWQPQHF.

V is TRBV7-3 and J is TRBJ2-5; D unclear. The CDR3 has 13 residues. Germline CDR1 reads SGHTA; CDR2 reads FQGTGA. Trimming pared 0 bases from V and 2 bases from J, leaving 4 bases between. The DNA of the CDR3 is TGTGCCAGCAGCTTAACCACGCAAGAGACCCAGTACTTC. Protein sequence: CASSLTTQETQYF.

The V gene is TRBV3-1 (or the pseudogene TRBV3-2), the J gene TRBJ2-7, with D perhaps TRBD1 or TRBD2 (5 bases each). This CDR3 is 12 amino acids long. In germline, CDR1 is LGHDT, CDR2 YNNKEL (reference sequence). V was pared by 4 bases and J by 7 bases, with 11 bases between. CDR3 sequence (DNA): TGTGCCAGCAGCCCGGGGCGAGGGGAGCAGTACTTC. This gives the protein CASSPGRGEQYF.

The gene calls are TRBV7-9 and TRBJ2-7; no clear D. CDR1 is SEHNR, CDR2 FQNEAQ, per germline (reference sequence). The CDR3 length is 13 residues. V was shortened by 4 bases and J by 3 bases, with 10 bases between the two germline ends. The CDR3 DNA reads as TGTGCCAGCAGCTCAGAAGGAAACTACGAGCAGTACTTC. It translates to CASSSEGNYEQYF.

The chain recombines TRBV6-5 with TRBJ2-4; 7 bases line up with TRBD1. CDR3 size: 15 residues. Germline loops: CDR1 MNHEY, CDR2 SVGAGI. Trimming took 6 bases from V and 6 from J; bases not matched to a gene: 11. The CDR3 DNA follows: TGTGCCAGCAGCCAAAGACAGGGATTAGGAAACATTCAGTACTTC. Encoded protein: CASSQRQGLGNIQYF.

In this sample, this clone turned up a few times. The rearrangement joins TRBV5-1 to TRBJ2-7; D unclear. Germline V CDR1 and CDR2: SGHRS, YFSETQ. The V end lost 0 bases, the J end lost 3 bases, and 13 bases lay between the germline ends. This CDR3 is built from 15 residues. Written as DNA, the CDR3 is TGCGCCAGCAGCTTGGCCATGGGTCCAATCTACGAGCAGTACTTC. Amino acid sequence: CASSLAMGPIYEQYF.

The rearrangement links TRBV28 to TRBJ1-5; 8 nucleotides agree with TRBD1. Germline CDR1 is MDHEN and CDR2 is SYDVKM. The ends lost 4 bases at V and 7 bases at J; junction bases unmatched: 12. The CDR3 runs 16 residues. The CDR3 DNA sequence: TGTGCCAGCAGTTCCCACTCGACAGGGGTAAGACAGCCCCAGCATTTT. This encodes CASSSHSTGVRQPQHF. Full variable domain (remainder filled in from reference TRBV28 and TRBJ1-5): DVKVTQSSRYLVKRTGEKVFLECVQDMDHENMFWYRQDPGLGLRLIYFSYDVKMKEKGDIPEGYSVSREKKERFSLILESASTNQTSMYLCASSSHSTGVRQPQHFGDGTRLSIL.

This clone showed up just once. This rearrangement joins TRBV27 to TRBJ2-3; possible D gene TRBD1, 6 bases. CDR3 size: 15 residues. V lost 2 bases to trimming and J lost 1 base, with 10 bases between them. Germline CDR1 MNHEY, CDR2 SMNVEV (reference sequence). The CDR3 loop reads CASSLRQVRTDTQYF. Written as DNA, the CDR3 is TGTGCCAGCAGTTTAAGACAGGTCCGCACAGATACGCAGTATTTT.

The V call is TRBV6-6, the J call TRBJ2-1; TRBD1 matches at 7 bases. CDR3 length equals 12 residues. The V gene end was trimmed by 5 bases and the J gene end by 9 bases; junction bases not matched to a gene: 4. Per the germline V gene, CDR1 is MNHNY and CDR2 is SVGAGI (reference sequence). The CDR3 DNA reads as TGTGCCAGCAGTACGACAGGGAGTGAGCAGTTCTTC. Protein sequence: CASSTTGSEQFF.

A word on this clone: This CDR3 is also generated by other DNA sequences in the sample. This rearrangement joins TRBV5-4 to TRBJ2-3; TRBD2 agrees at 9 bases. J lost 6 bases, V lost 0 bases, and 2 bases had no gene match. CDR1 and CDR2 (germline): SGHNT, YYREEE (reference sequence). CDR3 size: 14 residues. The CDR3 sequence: CASSLGLAGDTQYF. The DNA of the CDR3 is TGTGCCAGCAGCTTGGGGCTAGCGGGGGATACGCAGTATTTT.

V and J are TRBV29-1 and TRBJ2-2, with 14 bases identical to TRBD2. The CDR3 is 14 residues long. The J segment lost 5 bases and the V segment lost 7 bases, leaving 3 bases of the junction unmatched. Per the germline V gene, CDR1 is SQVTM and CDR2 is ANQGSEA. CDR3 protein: CSARTSGGTGELFF. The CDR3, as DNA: TGCAGCGCCCGGACTAGCGGGGGGACCGGGGAGCTGTTTTTT.

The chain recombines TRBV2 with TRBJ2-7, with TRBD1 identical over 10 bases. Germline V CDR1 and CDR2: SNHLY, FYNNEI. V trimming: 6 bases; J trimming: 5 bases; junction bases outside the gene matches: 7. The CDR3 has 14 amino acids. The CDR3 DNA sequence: TGTGCCAGCAGATGGACAGGGGGACAGGACGAGCAGTACTTC. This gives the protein CASRWTGGQDEQYF.